The TCR beta chain described here comes from a study of cytomegalovirus exposure and HLA in healthy donors. This clone has a handful of counts. The PCR had 60 Vbeta and 13 Jbeta primers. The method was immunoSEQ multiplex PCR; TCRdb's version includes in-frame clones alone and lacks a portion of them. Of around 190,000 clones in the sample, more than 75% were seen once. CDR3 length equals 15 residues. The trim removed 5 bases at V and 5 bases at J, leaving 10 bases unmatched. CDR1 and CDR2 from the germline V gene are SGHAT and FQNNGV. The rearrangement links TRBV11-2 to TRBJ2-5, with 8 nucleotides matching TRBD1. Input material: PBMCs. The clonotype originates from a man in his forties or fifties in good health and CMV-seropositive. CDR3 bases: TGTGCCAGCAGCGCCTTACAGGGGGTGGGGGAGACCCAGTACTTC. It yields the protein CASSALQGVGETQYF.